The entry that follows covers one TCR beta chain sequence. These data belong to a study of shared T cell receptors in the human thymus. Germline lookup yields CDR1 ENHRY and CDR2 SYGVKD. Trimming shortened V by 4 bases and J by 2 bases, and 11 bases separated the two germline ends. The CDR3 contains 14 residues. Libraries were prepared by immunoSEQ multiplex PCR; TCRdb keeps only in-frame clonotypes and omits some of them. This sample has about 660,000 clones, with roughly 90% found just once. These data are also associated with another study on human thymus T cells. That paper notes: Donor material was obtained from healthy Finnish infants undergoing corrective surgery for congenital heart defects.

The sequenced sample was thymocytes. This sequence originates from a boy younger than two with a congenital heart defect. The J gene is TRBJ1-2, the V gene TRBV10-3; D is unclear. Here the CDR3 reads CAISVDGENYGYTF. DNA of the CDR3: TGTGCCATCAGTGTCGACGGAGAAAACTATGGCTACACCTTC.